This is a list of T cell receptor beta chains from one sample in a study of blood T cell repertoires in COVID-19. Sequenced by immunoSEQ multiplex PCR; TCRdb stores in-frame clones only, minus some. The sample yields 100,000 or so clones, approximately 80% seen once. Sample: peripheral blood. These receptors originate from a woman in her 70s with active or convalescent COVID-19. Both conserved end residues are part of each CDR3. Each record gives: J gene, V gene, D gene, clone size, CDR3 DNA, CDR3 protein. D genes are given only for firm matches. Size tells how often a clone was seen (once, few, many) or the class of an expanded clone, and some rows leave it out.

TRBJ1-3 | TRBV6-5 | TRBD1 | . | TGTGCCAGCAGACGACAGGGCTCTGGAAACACCATATATTTT | CASRRQGSGNTIYF
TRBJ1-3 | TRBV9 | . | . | TGTGCCAGCAGCAGAAGTACAGGGCAGGCTGGAAACACCATATATTTT | CASSRSTGQAGNTIYF
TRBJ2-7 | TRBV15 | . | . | TGTGCCACCAGCAGAGATTTACTTCCCTCCCGGTACGAGCAGTACTTC | CATSRDLLPSRYEQYF
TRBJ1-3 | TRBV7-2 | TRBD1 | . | TGTGCCAGCAGCTTAGCCGCAGGGGGCTCTGGAAACACCATATATTTT | CASSLAAGGSGNTIYF
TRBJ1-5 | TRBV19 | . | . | TGTGCCAGTAGTATAGGCTCCCCATCGGATCAGCCCCAGCATTTT | CASSIGSPSDQPQHF
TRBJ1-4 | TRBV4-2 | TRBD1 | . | TGTGCCAGCAGCCAAGAAGCTGCAGGGGGCATCGGAACTAATGAAAAACTGTTTTTT | CASSQEAAGGIGTNEKLFF
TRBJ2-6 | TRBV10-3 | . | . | TGTGCCATCAGACAGACCTCTGGGGCCAACGTCCTGACTTTC | CAIRQTSGANVLTF
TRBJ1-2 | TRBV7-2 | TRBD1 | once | TGTGCCAGCAGCTTAGCGGGGACAGGGGGGTTTGGCGGTGGCTACACCTTC | CASSLAGTGGFGGGYTF
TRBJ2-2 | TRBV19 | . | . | TGTGCCAGTAGTATAAAGGGGGCGAACACCGGGGAGCTGTTTTTT | CASSIKGANTGELFF
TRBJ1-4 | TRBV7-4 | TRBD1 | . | TGTGCCAGCAAACTCAAGAGGGGGCCCACCTGTTCAACTAATGAAAAACTGTTTTTT | CASKLKRGPTCSTNEKLFF
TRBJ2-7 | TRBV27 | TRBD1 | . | TGTGCCAGCGGGATACAGGGGGCAAGCGAGCAGTACTTC | CASGIQGASEQYF
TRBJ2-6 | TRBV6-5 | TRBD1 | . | TGTGCCACCGAAACAGGGGCTGGGGCCAACGTCCTGACTTTC | CATETGAGANVLTF
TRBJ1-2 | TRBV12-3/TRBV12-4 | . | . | TGTGCCAGCAGTTTGGCAGGGGATGGCTACACCTTC | CASSLAGDGYTF
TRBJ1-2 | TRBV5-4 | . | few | TGTGCCAGCAGCTTGCTCGGGTCCTATGGCTACACCTTC | CASSLLGSYGYTF
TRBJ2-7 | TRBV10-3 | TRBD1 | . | TGTGCCATCAGTGTAAGGACAGGAAGCTCCTACGAGCAGTACTTC | CAISVRTGSSYEQYF
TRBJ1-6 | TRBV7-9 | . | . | TGTGCCAGCAGCTTAGAAGCACAGGGTCCTTCACCCCTCCACTTT | CASSLEAQGPSPLHF
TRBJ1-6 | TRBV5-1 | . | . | TGCGCCAGCAGGCCCGAGTTGAATTCACCCCTCCACTTT | CASRPELNSPLHF
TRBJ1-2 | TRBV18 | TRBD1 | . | TGTGCCAGCTCACCATCAGGGGGCTATGGCTACACCTTC | CASSPSGGYGYTF